One sample yielded the 9 T cell receptor beta chains listed below, sequenced in a study of blood T cell repertoires in COVID-19. The repertoire was sequenced with immunoSEQ multiplex PCR; TCRdb's copy has only in-frame clones and lacks some. The sample consists of nearly 300,000 clones, approximately 88% of them appearing once. Source material: peripheral blood. These receptors originate from a woman in her 30s who had recovered from COVID-19.

This rearrangement joins TRBV11-2 to TRBJ2-7; D is unresolved. Germline V gives CDR1 SGHAT, CDR2 FQNNGV. The CDR3 is 16 amino acids. Trimming stripped 5 bases from V and 0 bases from J, with 17 bases between. The CDR3 loop reads CASSPNIQEFSYEQYF. DNA of the CDR3: TGTGCCAGCAGCCCAAACATTCAGGAATTCTCCTACGAGCAGTACTTC.

The chain recombines TRBV7-9 with TRBJ2-6, with D perhaps matching TRBD2 (5 bases). This CDR3 comprises 15 residues. Looked up from germline, CDR1 is SEHNR and CDR2 is FQNEAQ (reference sequence). Trimming removed 5 bases from V and 0 bases from J, with 8 bases in between. DNA of the CDR3: TGTGCCAGCAGCCCGAGGGTCTCTGGGGCCAACGTCCTGACTTTC. It translates to CASSPRVSGANVLTF.

This chain links TRBV10-3 with TRBJ1-2; no clear D gene. CDR1 is ENHRY and CDR2 is SYGVKD in the germline V gene. V was pared by 6 bases and J by 8 bases, with 16 bases between. The CDR3 totals 13 residues. The chain's CDR3 is CAIRPESEEGYTF. DNA of the CDR3: TGTGCCATCAGACCGGAAAGCGAGGAGGGCTACACCTTC.

The DNA for the CDR3 is TGCGCCAGCAGCTCGACAGTCGGAATTGAAGCTTTCTTT. Its translation is CASSSTVGIEAFF. V is TRBV5-1 and J is TRBJ1-1, with D perhaps TRBD1 (5 bases). V lost 3 bases and J lost 7, with 13 bases in between. The CDR3 spans 13 residues. Germline V CDR1 and CDR2: SGHRS, YFSETQ.

The sample holds one count of this clone. Here the CDR3 reads CASSVRESGANVLTF. CDR3 nucleotides: TGTGCCAGCAGCGTAAGGGAGAGTGGGGCCAACGTCCTGACTTTC. This chain connects TRBV9 to TRBJ2-6; D may be TRBD2 (5 bases). The CDR3 runs 15 residues. V was pared by 1 base and J by 3 bases, with 8 bases between. Germline CDR1 and CDR2: SGDLS and YYNGEE.

This sequence joins TRBV9 and TRBJ2-1; 9 nucleotides line up with TRBD2. The CDR3 consists of 17 residues. Unmatched junction bases numbered 13, after V lost 5 bases and J lost 4 bases. Germline values: CDR1 SGDLS, CDR2 YYNGEE. In DNA form, the CDR3 reads TGTGCCAGCAGTTCCTTCGGCGGGCGGGGGGGTTACAATGAGCAGTTCTTC. Its translation: CASSSFGGRGGYNEQFF.

The J gene is TRBJ2-3, the V gene TRBV6-5; D is unclear. Germline V gives CDR1 MNHEY, CDR2 SVGAGI. Between the trimmed V and J ends, which lost 0 bases and 1 base, there was a span of 11 bases. The CDR3 length is 16 residues. The CDR3 is CASSYSLSLGTDTQYF. CDR3 DNA: TGTGCCAGCAGTTACTCGCTTAGTTTGGGCACAGATACGCAGTATTTT.

CDR3 in DNA: TGTGCCAGCAGCTTCACCAGGGCGGCCGGGGAGCTGTTTTTT. It encodes CASSFTRAAGELFF. This sequence joins TRBV11-3 and TRBJ2-2; D is perhaps TRBD1 (5 bases). V dropped 3 bases and J dropped 6 bases, with 11 bases sitting between them. Looked up from germline, CDR1 is SGHNT and CDR2 is YENEEA. The CDR3 is made up of 14 amino acids.

This clone appeared a few times. This sequence joins TRBV5-1 and TRBJ2-5; no clear D. The CDR3 sequence is 16 residues long. V lost 1 base and J 0 bases, leaving 13 bases between the germline ends. Germline values: CDR1 SGHRS, CDR2 YFSETQ. CDR3 DNA sequence: TGCGCCAGCAGCTTGAGAAACTCCATCTACCAAGAGACCCAGTACTTC. Translated: CASSLRNSIYQETQYF.